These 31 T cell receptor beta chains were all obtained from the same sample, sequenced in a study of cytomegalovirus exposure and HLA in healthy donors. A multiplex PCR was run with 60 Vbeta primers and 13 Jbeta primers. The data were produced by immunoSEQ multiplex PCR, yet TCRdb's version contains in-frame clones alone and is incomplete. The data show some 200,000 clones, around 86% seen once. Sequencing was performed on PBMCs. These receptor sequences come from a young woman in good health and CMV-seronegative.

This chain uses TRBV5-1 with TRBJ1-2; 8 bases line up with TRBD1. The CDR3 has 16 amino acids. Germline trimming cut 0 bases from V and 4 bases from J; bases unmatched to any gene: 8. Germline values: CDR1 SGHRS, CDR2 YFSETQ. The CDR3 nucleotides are TGCGCCAGCAGCTTGGTATTGGCAGGGGGCGCCTATGGCTACACCTTC. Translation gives CASSLVLAGGAYGYTF.

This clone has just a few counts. CDR3 in DNA: TGTGCCAGTCGGACTAGAGAATTGATCATTCAGTACTTC. Translation: CASRTRELIIQYF. The chain joins TRBV6-1 to TRBJ2-4; 7 nucleotides match TRBD2. The V gene end was trimmed by 9 bases and the J gene end by 9 bases; junction bases not matched to a gene: 11. Germline V gene lookup returns CDR1 MNHNS and CDR2 SASEGT. This CDR3 is 13 amino acids long.

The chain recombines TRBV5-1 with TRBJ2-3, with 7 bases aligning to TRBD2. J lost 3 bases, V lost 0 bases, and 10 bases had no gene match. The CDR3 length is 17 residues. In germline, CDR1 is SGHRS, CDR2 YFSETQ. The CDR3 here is CASSLAVTSEVTDTQYF. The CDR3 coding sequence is TGCGCCAGCAGCTTGGCCGTCACTAGCGAAGTAACAGATACGCAGTATTTT.

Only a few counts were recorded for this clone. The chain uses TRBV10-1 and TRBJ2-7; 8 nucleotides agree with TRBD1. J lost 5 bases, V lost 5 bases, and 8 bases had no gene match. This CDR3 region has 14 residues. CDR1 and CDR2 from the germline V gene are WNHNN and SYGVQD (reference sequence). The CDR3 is CASSTTGETDEQYF. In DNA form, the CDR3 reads TGCGCCAGCAGTACGACAGGGGAGACCGACGAGCAGTACTTC.

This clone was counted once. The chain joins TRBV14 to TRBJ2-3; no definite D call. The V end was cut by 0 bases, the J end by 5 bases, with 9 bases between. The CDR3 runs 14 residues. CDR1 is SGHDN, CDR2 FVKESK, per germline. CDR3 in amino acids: CASSQDFLRDTQYF. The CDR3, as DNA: TGTGCCAGCAGCCAAGATTTTTTGAGAGATACGCAGTATTTT.

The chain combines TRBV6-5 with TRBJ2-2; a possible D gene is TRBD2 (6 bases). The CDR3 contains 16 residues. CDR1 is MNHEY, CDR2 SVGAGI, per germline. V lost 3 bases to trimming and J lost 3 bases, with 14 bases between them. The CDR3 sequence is CASSYTGGIYTGELFF. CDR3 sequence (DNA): TGTGCCAGCAGTTATACTGGCGGGATTTACACCGGGGAGCTGTTTTTT.

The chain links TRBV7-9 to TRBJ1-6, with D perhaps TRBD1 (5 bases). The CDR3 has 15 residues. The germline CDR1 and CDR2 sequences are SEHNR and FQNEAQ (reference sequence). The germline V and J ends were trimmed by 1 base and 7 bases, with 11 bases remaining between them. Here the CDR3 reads CASSLVGVRNSPLHF. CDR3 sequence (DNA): TGTGCCAGCAGCTTAGTAGGGGTGCGGAATTCACCCCTCCACTTT.

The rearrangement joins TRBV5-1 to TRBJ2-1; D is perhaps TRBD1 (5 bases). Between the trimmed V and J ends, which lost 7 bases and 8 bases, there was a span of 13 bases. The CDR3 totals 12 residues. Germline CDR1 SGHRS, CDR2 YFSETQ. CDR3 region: CASRRVEDEQFF. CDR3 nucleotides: TGCGCCAGCCGCAGGGTAGAGGATGAGCAGTTCTTC. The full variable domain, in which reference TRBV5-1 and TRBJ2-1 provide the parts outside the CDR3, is KAGVTQTPRYLIKTRGQQVTLSCSPISGHRSVSWYQQTPGQGLQFLFEYFSETQRNKGNFPGRFSGRQFSNSRSEMNVSTLELGDSALYLCASRRVEDEQFFGPGTRLTVL.

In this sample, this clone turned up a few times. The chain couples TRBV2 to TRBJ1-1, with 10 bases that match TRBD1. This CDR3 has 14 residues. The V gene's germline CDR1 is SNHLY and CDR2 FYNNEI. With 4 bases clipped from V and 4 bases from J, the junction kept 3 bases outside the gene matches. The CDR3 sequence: CASSGDRGGTEAFF. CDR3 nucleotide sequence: TGTGCCAGCAGTGGGGACAGGGGAGGCACTGAAGCTTTCTTT. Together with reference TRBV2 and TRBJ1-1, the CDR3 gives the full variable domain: EPEVTQTPSHQVTQMGQEVILRCVPISNHLYFYWYRQILGQKVEFLVSFYNNEISEKSEIFDDQFSVERPDGSNFTLKIRSTKLEDSAMYFCASSGDRGGTEAFFGQGTRLTVV.

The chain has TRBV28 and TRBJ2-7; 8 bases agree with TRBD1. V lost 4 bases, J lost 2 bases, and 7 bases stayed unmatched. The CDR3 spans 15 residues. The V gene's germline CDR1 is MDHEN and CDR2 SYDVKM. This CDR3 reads CASSSPGGEAYEQYF. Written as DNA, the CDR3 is TGTGCCAGCAGTTCTCCAGGGGGCGAAGCCTACGAGCAGTACTTC.

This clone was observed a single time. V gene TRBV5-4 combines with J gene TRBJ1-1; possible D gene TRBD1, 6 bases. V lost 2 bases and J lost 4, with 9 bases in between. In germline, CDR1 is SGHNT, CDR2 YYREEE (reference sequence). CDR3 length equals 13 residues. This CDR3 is CASSFNRATEAFF. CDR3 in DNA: TGTGCCAGCAGCTTTAACAGGGCCACTGAAGCTTTCTTT.

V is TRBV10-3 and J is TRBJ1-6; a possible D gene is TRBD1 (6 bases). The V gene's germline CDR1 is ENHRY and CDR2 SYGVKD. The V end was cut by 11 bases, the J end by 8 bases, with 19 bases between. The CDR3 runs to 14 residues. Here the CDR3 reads CASSRGATDSPLHF. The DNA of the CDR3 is TGTGCCTCAAGCAGGGGCGCAACGGATTCACCCCTCCACTTT.

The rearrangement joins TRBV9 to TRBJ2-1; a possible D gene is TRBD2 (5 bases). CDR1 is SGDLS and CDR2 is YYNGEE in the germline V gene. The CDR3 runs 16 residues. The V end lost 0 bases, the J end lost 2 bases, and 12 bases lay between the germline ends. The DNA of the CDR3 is TGTGCCAGCAGCGTAGGTTCGGGAAACGCCTACAATGAGCAGTTCTTC. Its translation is CASSVGSGNAYNEQFF.

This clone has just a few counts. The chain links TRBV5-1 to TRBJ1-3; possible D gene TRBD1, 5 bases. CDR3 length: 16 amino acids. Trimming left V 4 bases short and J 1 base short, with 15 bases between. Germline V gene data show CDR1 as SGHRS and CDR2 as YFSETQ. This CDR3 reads CASSPTSGSSGNTIYF. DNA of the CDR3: TGCGCCAGCAGCCCAACATCAGGGTCTTCTGGAAACACCATATATTTT.

The CDR3 spells CASSLGFPSGTISYEQYF. In DNA form, the CDR3 reads TGTGCCAGCAGCCTAGGGTTCCCGAGCGGGACTATCTCCTACGAGCAGTACTTC. The rearrangement joins TRBV7-2 to TRBJ2-7, with 7 bases aligning to TRBD2. The CDR3 totals 18 residues. Germline CDR1 is SGHTA and CDR2 is FQGNSA. Trimming removed 5 bases from V and 0 bases from J; junction bases left unmatched: 16.

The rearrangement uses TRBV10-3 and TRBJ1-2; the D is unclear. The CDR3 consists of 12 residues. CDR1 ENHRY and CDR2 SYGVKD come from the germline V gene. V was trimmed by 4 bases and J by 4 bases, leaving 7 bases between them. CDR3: CAISGNSYGYTF. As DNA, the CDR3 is TGTGCCATCAGTGGAAACAGCTATGGCTACACCTTC.

The CDR3 sequence: CASSSGTSGGPEGTQYF. CDR3 sequence (DNA): TGTGCCAGCAGCTCCGGGACTAGCGGGGGGCCGGAGGGGACCCAGTACTTC. This chain links TRBV5-4 with TRBJ2-5, with 15 bases that match TRBD2. The V gene's germline CDR1 is SGHNT and CDR2 YYREEE (reference sequence). The CDR3 totals 17 residues. Trimming took 3 bases from V and 7 from J; bases not matched to a gene: 10.

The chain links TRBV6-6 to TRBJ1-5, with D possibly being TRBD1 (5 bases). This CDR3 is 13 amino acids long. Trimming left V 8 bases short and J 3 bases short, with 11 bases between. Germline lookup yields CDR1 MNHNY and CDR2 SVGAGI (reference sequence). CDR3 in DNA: TGTGCCAGCTACGACAGTGACAATCAGCCCCAGCATTTT. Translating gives CASYDSDNQPQHF.

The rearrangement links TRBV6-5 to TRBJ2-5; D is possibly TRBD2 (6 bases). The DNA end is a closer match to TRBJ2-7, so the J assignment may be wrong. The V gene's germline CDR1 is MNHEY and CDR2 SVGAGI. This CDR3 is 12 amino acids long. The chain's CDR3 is CASRREEYEQYF. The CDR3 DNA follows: TGTGCCAGCAGGCGGGAAGAGTACGAGCAGTACTTC.

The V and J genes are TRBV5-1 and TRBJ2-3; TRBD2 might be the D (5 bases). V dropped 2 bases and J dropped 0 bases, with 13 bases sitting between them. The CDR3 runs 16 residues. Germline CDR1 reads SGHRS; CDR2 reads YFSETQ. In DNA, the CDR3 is TGCGCCAGCAGCTTCCTTGAGGGTTCTAGCACAGATACGCAGTATTTT. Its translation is CASSFLEGSSTDTQYF.

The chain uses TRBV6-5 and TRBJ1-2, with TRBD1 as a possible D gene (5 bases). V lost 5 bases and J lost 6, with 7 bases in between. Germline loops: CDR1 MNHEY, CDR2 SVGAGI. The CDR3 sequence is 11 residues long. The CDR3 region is CASSPGNGYTF. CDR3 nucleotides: TGTGCCAGCAGTCCAGGGAATGGCTACACCTTC.

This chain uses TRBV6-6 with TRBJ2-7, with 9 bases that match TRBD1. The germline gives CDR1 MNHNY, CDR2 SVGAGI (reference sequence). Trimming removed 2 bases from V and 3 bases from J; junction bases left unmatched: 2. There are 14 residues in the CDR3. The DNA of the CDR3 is TGTGCCAGCAGTTACCAGGGACAGGGCTACGAGCAGTACTTC. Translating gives CASSYQGQGYEQYF.

The CDR3 DNA is TGTGCCTCTAGCGGGGATATCTACGAGCAGTACTTC. As protein: CASSGDIYEQYF. This chain links TRBV30 with TRBJ2-5; 9 bases fit TRBD2. Near its end, the DNA agrees better with TRBJ2-7, so the J call may be wrong. This CDR3 region has 12 residues. Germline CDR1 GTSNPN, CDR2 SVGIG (reference sequence).

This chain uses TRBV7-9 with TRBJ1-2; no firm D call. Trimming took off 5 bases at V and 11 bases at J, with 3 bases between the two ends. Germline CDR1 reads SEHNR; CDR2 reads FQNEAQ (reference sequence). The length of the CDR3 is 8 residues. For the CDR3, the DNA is TGTGCCAGCAGCCTGTACACCTTC. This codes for CASSLYTF.

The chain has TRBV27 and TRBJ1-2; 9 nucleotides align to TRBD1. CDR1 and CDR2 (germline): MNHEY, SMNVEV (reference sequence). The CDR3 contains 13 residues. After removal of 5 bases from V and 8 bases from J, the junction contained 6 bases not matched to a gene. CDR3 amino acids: CASSQDRGWGYTF. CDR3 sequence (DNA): TGTGCCAGCAGTCAAGACAGGGGGTGGGGCTACACCTTC.

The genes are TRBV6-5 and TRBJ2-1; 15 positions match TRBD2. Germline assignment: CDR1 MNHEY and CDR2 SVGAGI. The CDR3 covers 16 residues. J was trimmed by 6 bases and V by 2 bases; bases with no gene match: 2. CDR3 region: CASSYRGLAGGNEQFF. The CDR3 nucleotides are TGTGCCAGCAGTTACAGGGGACTAGCGGGGGGCAATGAGCAGTTCTTC.

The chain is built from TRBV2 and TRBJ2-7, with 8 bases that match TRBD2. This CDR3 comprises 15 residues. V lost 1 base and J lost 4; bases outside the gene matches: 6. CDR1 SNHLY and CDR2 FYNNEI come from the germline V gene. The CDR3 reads CASSEVAGRAYEQYF. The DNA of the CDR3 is TGTGCCAGCAGTGAAGTAGCGGGAAGGGCTTACGAGCAGTACTTC.

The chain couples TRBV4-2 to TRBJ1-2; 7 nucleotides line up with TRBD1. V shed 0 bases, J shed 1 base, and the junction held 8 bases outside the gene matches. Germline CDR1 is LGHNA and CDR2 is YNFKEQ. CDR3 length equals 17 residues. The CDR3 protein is CASSQENRGSLNYGYTF. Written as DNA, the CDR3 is TGTGCCAGCAGCCAAGAAAACAGGGGTTCGCTTAACTATGGCTACACCTTC.

The CDR3 sequence is CATSIFQGGSYEQYF. In DNA, the CDR3 is TGTGCCACCAGCATTTTCCAGGGGGGCTCCTACGAGCAGTACTTC. The chain joins TRBV15 to TRBJ2-7, with D possibly TRBD1 on 7 matching bases. V lost 4 bases and J lost 0, with 13 bases in between. There are 15 residues in the CDR3. The germline CDR1 and CDR2 sequences are LNHNV and YYDKDF (reference sequence).

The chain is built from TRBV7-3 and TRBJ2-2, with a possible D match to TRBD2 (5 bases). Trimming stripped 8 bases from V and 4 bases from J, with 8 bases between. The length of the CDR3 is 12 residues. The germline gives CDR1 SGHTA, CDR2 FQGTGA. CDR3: CASRAGTGELFF. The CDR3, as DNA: TGTGCCAGCCGGGCGGGCACCGGGGAGCTGTTTTTT.

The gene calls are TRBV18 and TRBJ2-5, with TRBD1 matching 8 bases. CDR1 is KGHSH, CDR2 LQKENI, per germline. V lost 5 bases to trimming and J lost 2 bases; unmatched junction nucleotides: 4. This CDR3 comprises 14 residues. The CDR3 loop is CASSRTGRQETQYF. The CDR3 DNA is TGTGCCAGCTCAAGGACAGGGCGGCAAGAGACCCAGTACTTC.